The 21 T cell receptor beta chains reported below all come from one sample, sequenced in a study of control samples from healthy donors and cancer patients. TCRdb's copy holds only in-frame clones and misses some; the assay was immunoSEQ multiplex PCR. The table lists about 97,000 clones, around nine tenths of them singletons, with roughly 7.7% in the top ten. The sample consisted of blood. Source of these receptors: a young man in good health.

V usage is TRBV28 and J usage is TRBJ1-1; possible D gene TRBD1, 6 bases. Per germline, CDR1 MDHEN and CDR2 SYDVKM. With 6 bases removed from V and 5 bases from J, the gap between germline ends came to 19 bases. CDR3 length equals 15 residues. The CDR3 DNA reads TGTGCCAGCAGGACCACAGGGACGGGTTGGACTGAAGCTTTCTTT. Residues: CASRTTGTGWTEAFF.

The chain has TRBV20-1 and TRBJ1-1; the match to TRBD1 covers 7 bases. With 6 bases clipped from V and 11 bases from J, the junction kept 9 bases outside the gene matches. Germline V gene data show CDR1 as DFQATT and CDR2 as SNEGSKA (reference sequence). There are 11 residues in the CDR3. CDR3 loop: CSAKGPGQAFF. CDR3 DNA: TGCAGTGCAAAAGGGCCGGGACAGGCTTTCTTT.

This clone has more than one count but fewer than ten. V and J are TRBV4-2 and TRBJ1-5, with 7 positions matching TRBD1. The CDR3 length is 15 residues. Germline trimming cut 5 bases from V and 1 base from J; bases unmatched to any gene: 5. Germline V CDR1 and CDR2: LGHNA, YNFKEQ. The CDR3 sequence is CASSKTGESNQPQHF. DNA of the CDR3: TGTGCCAGCAGCAAAACAGGGGAAAGCAATCAGCCCCAGCATTTT.

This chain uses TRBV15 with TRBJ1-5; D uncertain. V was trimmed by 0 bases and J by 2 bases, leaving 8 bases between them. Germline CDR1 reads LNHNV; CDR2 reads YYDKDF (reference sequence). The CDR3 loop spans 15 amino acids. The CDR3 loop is CATSRDLMGNQPQHF. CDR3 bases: TGTGCCACCAGCAGAGATCTTATGGGCAATCAGCCCCAGCATTTT.

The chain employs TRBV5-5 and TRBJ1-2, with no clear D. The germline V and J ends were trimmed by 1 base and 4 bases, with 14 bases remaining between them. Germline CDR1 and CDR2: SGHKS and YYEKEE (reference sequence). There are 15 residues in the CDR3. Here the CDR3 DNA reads TGTGCCAGCAGCTTGTCCCCAGTCGATCCCTATGGCTACACCTTC. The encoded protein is CASSLSPVDPYGYTF.

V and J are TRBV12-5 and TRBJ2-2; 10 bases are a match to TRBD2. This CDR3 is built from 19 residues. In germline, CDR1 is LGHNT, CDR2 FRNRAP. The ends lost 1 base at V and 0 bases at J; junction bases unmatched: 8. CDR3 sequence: CASGLALGLAPSNTGELFF. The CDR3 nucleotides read TGTGCTAGTGGTTTGGCATTGGGACTAGCGCCTTCGAACACCGGGGAGCTGTTTTTT.

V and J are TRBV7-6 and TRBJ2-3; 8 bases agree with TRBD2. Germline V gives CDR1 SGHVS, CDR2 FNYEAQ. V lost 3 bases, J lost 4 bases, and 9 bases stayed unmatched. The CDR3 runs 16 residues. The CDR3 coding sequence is TGTGCCAGCAGCTTTCGTCCGGGGGGGCGGGCAGATACGCAGTATTTT. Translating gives CASSFRPGGRADTQYF.

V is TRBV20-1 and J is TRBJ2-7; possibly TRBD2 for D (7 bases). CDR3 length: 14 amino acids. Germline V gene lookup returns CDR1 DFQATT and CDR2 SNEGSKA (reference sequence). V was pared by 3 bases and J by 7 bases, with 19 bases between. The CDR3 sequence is CSASAPVGGREQYF. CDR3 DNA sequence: TGCAGTGCTAGTGCCCCCGTGGGGGGGCGGGAGCAGTACTTC.

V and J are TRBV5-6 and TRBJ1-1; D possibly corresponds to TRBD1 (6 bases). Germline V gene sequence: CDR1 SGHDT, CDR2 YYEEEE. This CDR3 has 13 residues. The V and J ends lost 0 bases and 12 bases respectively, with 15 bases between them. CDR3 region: CASSLVTGIKPFF. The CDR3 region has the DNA TGTGCCAGCAGCTTGGTTACAGGGATTAAACCTTTCTTT.

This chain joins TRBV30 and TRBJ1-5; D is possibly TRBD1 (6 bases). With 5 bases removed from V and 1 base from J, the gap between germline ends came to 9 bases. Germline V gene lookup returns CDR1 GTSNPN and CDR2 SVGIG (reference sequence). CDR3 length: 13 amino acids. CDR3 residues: CAWGGPSNQPQHF. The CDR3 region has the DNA TGTGCCTGGGGGGGGCCCAGCAATCAGCCCCAGCATTTT.

In DNA form, the CDR3 reads TGTGCCAGCCGACACGGGCGGGACGGGGCCAAAAACATTCAGTACTTC. The encoded protein is CASRHGRDGAKNIQYF. This chain uses TRBV19 with TRBJ2-4; D is possibly TRBD2 (6 bases). Germline V CDR1 and CDR2: LNHDA, SQIVND (reference sequence). Deletions cut 9 bases from V and 1 base from J, with 19 bases between. This CDR3 comprises 16 residues.

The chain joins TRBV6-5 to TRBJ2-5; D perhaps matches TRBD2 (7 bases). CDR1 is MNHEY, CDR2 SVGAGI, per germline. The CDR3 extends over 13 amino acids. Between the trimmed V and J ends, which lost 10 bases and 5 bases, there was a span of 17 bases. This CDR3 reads CATTRGRWETQYF. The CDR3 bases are TGTGCCACCACGCGGGGGCGCTGGGAGACCCAGTACTTC.

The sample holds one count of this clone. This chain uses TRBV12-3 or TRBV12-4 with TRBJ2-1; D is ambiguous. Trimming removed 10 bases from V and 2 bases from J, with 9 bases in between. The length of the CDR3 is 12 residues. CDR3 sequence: CATPGAYNEQFF. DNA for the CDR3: TGTGCCACCCCTGGGGCCTACAATGAGCAGTTCTTC.

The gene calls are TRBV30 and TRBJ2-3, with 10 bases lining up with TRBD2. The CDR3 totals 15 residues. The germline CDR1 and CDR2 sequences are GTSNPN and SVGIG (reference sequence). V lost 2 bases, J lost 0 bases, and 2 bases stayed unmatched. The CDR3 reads CAWSRLAGSTDTQYF. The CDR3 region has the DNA TGTGCCTGGAGTCGACTAGCGGGTAGCACAGATACGCAGTATTTT.

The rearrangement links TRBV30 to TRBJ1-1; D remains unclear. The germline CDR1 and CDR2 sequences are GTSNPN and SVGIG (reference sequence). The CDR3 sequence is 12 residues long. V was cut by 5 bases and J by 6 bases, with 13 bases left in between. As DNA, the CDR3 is TGTGCCTGGTACTCGCGAGGCGCTGAAGCTTTCTTT. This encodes CAWYSRGAEAFF. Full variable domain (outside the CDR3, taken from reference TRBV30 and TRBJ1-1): SQTIHQWPATLVQPVGSPLSLECTVEGTSNPNLYWYRQAAGRGLQLLFYSVGIGQISSEVPQNLSASRPQDRQFILSSKKLLLSDSGFYLCAWYSRGAEAFFGQGTRLTVV.

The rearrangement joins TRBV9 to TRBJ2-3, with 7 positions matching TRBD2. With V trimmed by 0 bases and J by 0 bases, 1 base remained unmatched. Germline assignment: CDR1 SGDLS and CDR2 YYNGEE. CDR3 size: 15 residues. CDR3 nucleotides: TGTGCCAGCAGCGTAGTGGGGGGGAGCACAGATACGCAGTATTTT. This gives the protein CASSVVGGSTDTQYF.

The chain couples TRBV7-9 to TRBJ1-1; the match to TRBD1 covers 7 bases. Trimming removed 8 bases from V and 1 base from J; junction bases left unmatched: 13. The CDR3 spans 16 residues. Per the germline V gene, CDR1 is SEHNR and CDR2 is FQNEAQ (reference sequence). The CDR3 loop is CASSNPYRGANTEAFF. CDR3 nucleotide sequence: TGTGCCAGCTCAAACCCATACAGGGGTGCGAACACTGAAGCTTTCTTT.

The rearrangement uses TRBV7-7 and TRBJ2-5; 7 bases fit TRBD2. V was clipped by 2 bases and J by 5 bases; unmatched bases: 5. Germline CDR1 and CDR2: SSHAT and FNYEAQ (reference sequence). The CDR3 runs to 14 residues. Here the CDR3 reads CASSLSGLGETQYF. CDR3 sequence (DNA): TGTGCCAGCAGCTTATCCGGACTAGGGGAGACCCAGTACTTC.

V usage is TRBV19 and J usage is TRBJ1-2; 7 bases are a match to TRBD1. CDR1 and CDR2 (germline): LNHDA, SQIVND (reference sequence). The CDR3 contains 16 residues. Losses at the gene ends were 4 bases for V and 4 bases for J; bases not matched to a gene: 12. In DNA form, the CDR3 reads TGTGCCAGTAGTACCGTCGGGACAGCCATAATCTATGGCTACACCTTC. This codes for CASSTVGTAIIYGYTF. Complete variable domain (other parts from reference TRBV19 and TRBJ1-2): DGGITQSPKYLFRKEGQNVTLSCEQNLNHDAMYWYRQDPGQGLRLIYYSQIVNDFQKGDIAEGYSVSREKKESFPLTVTSAQKNPTAFYLCASSTVGTAIIYGYTFGSGTRLTVV.

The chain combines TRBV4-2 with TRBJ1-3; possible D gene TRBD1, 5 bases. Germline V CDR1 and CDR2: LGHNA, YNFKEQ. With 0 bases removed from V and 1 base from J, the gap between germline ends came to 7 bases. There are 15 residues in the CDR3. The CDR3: CASSQDAGSGNTIYF. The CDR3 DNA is TGTGCCAGCAGCCAAGATGCAGGGTCTGGAAACACCATATATTTT.

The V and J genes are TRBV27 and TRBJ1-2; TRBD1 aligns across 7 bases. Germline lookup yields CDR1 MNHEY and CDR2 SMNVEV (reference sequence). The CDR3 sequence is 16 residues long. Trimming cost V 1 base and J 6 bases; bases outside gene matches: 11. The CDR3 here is CASSLFHGTDKHGYTF. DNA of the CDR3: TGTGCCAGCAGTTTATTCCACGGGACAGATAAGCATGGCTACACCTTC.